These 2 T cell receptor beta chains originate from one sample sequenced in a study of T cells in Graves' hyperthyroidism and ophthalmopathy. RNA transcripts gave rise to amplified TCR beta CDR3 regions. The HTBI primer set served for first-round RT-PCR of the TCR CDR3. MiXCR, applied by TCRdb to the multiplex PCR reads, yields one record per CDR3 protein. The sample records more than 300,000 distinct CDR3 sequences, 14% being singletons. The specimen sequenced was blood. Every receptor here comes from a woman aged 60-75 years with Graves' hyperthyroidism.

CDR3: CASGQGNYMNTEAFF. CDR3 nucleotide sequence: TGTGCCAGCGGACAGGGGAACTACATGAACACTGAAGCTTTCTTT. The chain uses TRBV12-3 or TRBV12-4 and TRBJ1-1, with TRBD1 identical over 9 bases. V dropped 8 bases and J dropped 0; count of bases not matched to a gene: 7. The CDR3 extends over 15 amino acids.

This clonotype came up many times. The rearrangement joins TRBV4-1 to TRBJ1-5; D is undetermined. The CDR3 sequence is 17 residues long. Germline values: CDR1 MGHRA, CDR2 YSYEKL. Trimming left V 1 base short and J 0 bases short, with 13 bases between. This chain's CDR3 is CASSQGRPIYSNQPQHF. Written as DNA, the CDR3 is TGCGCCAGCAGCCAAGGTCGTCCAATTTATAGCAATCAGCCCCAGCATTTT.